Detailed here is one TCR beta chain. This clone's antigen is unknown. Base-call qualities are not available, and no considerably larger clone is one nucleotide away. This sample was included in a study of memory CD8 T cells in hepatitis C reinfection (dated 2017 in TCRdb). In terms of the full investigation: Among the donors, a few cleared two back-to-back HCV infections on their own, whereas two got rid of a primary infection but ended up chronically infected after reinfection. A case counted as HCV reinfection when an HCV RNA test came back positive after two negative tests taken at least 60 days apart. Late or post reinfection samples were obtained 12 to 24 weeks after detection of reinfection. In roughly 5 donors, the study followed the TCR beta repertoire of virus-specific CD8 T cells over time through an HCV reinfection episode. Between the late 2000s and the early 2010s, 5 or 6 reinfection cases with stored pre-reinfection samples were identified. In the reinfection study, participants who had previously resolved an HCV infection were followed up every 3 months. Summary of the overall study and its limitations: With only a handful of donors, the study could not reach definitive conclusions about public clonotypes linked to secondary clearance.

Spanning cysteine to phenylalanine, the CDR3 consists of 14 amino acids. Here the CDR3 DNA is all that survives: 42 bases in frame from base 1. CDR1 and CDR2 (SEHNR, FQNEAQ) derive from the germline V gene (reference sequence). The V and J ends are trimmed by 5 bases and 0 bases, leaving 10 bases between them. Libraries were prepared through the immunoSEQ multiplex PCR assay. Genomic DNA was pulled from the sorted cells, and the automated high-throughput method of Adaptive Biotechnologies was used to sequence the TCR beta V, D and J regions. A two-step, bias-controlled multiplex PCR was used to amplify CDR3 regions. An Illumina instrument was used to sequence the amplified TCR beta libraries. As for the original processing: Demultiplexed reads were processed to reduce amplification and sequencing bias, and CDR3 sequences were assigned to gene families using the IMGT database. ImmunoSEQ software version 2.0 was used to analyze the repertoire data. Clonotype lists were filtered to remove out-of-frame sequences as well as sequences containing stop codons in the CDR3. Any clonotype with a frequency under 0.01% was left out, since that frequency corresponded to less than one cell. Richness was calculated by dividing observed richness by the number of input cells, and evenness was calculated by dividing Shannon entropy by the log of observed richness. To measure repertoire diversity and how similar the repertoire was between time points, Simpson diversity and Morisita-Horn overlap indices were applied. Clonotypes were sorted into dominant (>1%), sub-dominant (0.5-0.99%), low abundance (0.1-0.49%) or lowest abundance (<0.1%) groups. A germline index was calculated as total CDR3 length minus total nucleotide additions, divided by total CDR3 length. The clones in this table, taken by TCRdb from immuneACCESS, are in-frame only. Not every clone is retained; where verified, under half of the shortfall comes from an unresolved V gene, and the cause of the rest is unknown. V and J calls and clone size are those listed in that table; D and trimming were worked out from the DNA. This sample is represented by some 46,000 clones; roughly 89% of them were singletons. The ten top clones hold around 0.7% of the sample.

Interpreted using the paper, the time point label stands for: late/post reinfection, 12 to 24 weeks after detection. The sorted cells were sequenced directly ex vivo, without any in vitro expansion ahead of TCR sequencing. The donors were people who inject drugs and were enrolled in Canada's Montreal Acute Hepatitis C Cohort Study (HEPCO). As controls, total naive CD8 T cells, sorted as viable CD3+ CD8+ CD45RO-, were obtained from a couple of donors at each of the three reinfection time points. Before sorting, cryopreserved peripheral blood mononuclear cells were thawed and used as the source for purifying CD8 T cells. Negative selection with the MACS CD8+ T cell Isolation Kit was used to enrich CD8 T cells. A BD FACSAria II sorter with FACSDiva software was used for cell sorting, and FlowJo was used for data analysis.

The sequence links TRBV7-9 to TRBJ1-2; the D gene is possibly TRBD1, with 6 bases matching. The clonotype was recovered from a man younger than 30 with hepatitis C virus infection. The sequenced material came from naive CD8+ T cells sorted from blood. Sample cell subset or site, as interpreted from the label and publication: total naive CD8+CD45RO- T cells. The DNA sequence follows: TGTGCCAGCAGCCAGGACAGAACTAACTATGGCTACACCTTC. Its protein reads: CASSQDRTNYGYTF.